This T cell receptor (beta chain) comes out of a study of control samples from healthy donors and cancer patients. This CDR3 region has 16 residues. Germline assignment: CDR1 SGHTA and CDR2 FQGTGA. The trim removed 5 bases at V and 2 bases at J, leaving 8 bases unmatched. The assay was immunoSEQ multiplex PCR, and TCRdb's table has in-frame clones only and misses some. The sample consists of 100,000 to 120,000 clones, approximately 87% of them appearing once. In its sample, this clone was seen once. Sequenced input: PBMCs. The origin of this receptor is a woman in her sixties with lung cancer. This chain joins TRBV7-3 and TRBJ1-1; 10 nucleotides agree with TRBD1. The CDR3 loop is CASSPRQGAVNTEAFF. CDR3 nucleotides: TGTGCCAGCAGCCCGAGACAGGGGGCCGTAAACACTGAAGCTTTCTTT.